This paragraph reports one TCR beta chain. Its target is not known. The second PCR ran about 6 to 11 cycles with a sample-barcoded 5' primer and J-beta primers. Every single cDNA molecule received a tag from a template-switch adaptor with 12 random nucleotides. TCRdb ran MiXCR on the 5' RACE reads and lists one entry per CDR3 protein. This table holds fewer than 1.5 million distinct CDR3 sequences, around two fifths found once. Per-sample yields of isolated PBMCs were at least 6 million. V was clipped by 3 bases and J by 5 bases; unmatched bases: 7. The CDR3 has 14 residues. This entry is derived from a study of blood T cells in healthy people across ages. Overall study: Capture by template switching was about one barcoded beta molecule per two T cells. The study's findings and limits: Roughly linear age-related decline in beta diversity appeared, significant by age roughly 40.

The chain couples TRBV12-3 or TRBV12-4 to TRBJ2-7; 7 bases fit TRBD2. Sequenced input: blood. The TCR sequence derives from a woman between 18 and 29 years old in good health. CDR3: CASSFGGGADEQYF. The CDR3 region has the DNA TGTGCCAGCAGTTTCGGCGGGGGAGCAGACGAGCAGTACTTC.